The TCR beta chain under discussion was sequenced for a study of cytomegalovirus exposure and HLA in healthy donors. General observations from the study: According to a later analysis, most TCR beta chains associated with CMV appeared HLA-restricted. One variant, a missense change in DCLRE1C, was linked in a later analysis to TCR beta V- and J-gene trimming. Reported findings show TCR beta sequences accurately forecast HLA-A and HLA-B alleles in most subjects. Cytomegalovirus association was listed for 150 to 200 TCR beta chains.

The V gene lost 5 bases and the J gene lost 9 bases, with 11 bases spanning the gap. CDR1 and CDR2 (germline): MDHEN, SYDVKM. CDR3 length equals 12 residues. Regarding this clone: Its antigen is unknown.

PCR amplification relied on 60 Vbeta primers (plus 13 Jbeta primers). The method was immunoSEQ multiplex PCR; TCRdb's version includes in-frame clones alone and lacks a portion of them. The data contain 170,000 or so clones, 77% of them singletons. This TCR came from a woman aged 30 to 39 in good health and CMV-seropositive. The rearrangement joins TRBV28 to TRBJ1-3, with D unresolved. The material sequenced was PBMCs. The CDR3 DNA reads TGTGCCAGCAGTCCCCAGGCTGTCACCATATATTTT. Translation gives CASSPQAVTIYF.